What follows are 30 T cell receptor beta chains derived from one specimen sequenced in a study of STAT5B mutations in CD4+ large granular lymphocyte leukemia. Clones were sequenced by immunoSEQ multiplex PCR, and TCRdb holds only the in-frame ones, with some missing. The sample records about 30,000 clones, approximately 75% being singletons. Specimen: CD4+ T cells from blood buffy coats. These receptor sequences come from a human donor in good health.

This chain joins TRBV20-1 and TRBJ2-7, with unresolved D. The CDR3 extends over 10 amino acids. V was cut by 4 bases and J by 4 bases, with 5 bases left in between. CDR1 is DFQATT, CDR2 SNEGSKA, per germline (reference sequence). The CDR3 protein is CSAKDYEQYF. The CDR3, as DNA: TGCAGTGCTAAGGATTACGAGCAGTACTTC.

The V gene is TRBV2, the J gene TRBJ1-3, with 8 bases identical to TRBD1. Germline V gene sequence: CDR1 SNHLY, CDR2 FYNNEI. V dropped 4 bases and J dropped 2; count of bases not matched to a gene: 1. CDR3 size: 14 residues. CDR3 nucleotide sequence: TGTGCCAGCAGTGCACAGGGGGCTGGAAACACCATATATTTT. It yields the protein CASSAQGAGNTIYF.

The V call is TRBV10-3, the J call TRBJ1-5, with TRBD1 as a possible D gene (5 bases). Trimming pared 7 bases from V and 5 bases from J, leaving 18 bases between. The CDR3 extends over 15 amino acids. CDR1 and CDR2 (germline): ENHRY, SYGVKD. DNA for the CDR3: TGTGCCATCACCCTCGGGGAAGGGGCTGATCAGCCCCAGCATTTT. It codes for CAITLGEGADQPQHF.

The CDR3 here is CAWTPGQGSYNEQFF. CDR3 nucleotide sequence: TGTGCCTGGACCCCGGGACAGGGATCCTACAATGAGCAGTTCTTC. The chain combines TRBV30 with TRBJ2-1; 9 bases are shared with TRBD1. The germline CDR1 and CDR2 sequences are GTSNPN and SVGIG (reference sequence). The CDR3 is 15 residues long. The J segment lost 1 base and the V segment lost 4 bases, leaving 5 bases of the junction unmatched.

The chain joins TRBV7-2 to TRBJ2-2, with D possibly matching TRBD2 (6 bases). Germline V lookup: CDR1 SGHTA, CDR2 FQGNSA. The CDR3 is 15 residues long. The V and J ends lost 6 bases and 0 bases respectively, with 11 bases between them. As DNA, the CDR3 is TGTGCCAGCAGGGGCGGACTATCGAACACCGGGGAGCTGTTTTTT. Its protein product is CASRGGLSNTGELFF.

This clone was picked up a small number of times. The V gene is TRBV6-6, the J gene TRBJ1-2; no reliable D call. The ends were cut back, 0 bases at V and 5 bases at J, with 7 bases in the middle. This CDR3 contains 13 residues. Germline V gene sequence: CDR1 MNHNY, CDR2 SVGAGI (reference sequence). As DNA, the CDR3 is TGTGCCAGCAGTTACTCATGGGATTATGGCTACACCTTC. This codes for CASSYSWDYGYTF.

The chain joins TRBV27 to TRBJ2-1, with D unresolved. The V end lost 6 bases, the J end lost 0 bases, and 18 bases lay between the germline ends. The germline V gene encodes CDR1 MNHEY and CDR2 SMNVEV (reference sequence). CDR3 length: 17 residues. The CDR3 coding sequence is TGTGCCAGCAGCAATGACAAGACTGAATACTCCTACAATGAGCAGTTCTTC. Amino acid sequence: CASSNDKTEYSYNEQFF.

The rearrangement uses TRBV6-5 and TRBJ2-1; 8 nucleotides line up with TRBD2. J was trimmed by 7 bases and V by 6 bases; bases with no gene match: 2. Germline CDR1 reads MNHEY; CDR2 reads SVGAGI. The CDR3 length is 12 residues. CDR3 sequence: CASRRLANEQFF. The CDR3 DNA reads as TGTGCCAGCAGACGACTAGCGAATGAGCAGTTCTTC.

CDR3 in DNA: TGCAGCGGTCCGGACAGGGGGTCTTACGAGCAGTACTTC. Translating it yields CSGPDRGSYEQYF. The chain joins TRBV29-1 to TRBJ2-7; 10 bases agree with TRBD1. Germline assignment: CDR1 SQVTM and CDR2 ANQGSEA. The CDR3 consists of 13 residues. The J segment lost 4 bases and the V segment lost 7 bases, leaving 7 bases of the junction unmatched.

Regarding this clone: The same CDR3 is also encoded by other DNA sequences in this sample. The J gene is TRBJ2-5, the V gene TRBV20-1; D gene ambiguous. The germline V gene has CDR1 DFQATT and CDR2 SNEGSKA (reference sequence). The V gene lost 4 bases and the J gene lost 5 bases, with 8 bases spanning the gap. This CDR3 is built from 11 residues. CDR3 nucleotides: TGCAGTGCTACATCACAGGAGACCCAGTACTTC. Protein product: CSATSQETQYF.

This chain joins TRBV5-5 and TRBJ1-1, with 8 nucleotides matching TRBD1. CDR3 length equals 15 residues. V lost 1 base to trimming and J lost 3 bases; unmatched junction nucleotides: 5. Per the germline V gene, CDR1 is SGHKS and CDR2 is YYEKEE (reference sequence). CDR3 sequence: CASSLSQGGHTEAFF. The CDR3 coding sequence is TGTGCCAGCAGCTTGTCACAGGGGGGGCACACTGAAGCTTTCTTT.

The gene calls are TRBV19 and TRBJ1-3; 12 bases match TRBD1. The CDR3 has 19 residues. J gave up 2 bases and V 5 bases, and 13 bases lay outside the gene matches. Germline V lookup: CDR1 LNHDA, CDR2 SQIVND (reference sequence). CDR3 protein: CASSRRKPGQGAAGNTIYF. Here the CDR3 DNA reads TGTGCCAGTAGTCGAAGAAAACCGGGACAGGGGGCAGCTGGAAACACCATATATTTT.

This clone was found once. CDR3 region: CASSISGHPMGGYTF. In DNA form, the CDR3 reads TGTGCCAGTAGTATTTCCGGACATCCTATGGGAGGCTACACCTTC. This chain joins TRBV19 and TRBJ1-2, with a possible D match to TRBD1 (5 bases). With 3 bases removed from V and 8 bases from J, the gap between germline ends came to 19 bases. The CDR3 contains 15 residues. Germline V gene lookup returns CDR1 LNHDA and CDR2 SQIVND (reference sequence).

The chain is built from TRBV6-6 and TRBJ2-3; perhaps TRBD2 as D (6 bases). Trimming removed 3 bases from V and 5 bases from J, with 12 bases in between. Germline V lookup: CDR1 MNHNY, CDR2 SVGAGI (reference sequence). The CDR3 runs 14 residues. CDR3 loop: CASSYDGGKDTQYF. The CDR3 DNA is TGTGCCAGCAGTTATGACGGAGGGAAAGATACGCAGTATTTT.

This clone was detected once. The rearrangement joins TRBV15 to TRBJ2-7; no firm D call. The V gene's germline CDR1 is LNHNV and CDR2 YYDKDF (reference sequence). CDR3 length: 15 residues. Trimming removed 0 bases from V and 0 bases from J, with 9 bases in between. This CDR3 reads CATSRDLRISYEQYF. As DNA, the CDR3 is TGTGCCACCAGCAGAGATCTAAGGATCTCCTACGAGCAGTACTTC.

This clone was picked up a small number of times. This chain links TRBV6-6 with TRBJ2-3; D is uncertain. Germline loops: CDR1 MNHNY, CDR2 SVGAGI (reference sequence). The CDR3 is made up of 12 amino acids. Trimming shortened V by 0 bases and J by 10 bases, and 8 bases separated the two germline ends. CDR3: CASSYSGYAQYF. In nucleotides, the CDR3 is TGTGCCAGCAGTTACTCAGGGTATGCGCAGTATTTT.

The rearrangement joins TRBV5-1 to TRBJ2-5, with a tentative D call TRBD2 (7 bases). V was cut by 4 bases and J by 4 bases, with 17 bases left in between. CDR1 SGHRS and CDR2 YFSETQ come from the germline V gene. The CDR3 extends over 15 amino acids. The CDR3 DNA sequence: TGCGCCAGCAGCCCAACAGAGGGGGGGCCAGAGACCCAGTACTTC. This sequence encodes CASSPTEGGPETQYF.

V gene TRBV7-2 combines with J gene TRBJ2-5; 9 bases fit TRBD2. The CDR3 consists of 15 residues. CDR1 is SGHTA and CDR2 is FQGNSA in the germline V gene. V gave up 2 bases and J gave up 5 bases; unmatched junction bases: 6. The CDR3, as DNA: TGTGCCAGCAGCTTACGGCTAGCGGGGTGGGAGACCCAGTACTTC. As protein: CASSLRLAGWETQYF. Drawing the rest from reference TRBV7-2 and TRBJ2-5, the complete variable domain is GAGVSQSPSNKVTEKGKDVELRCDPISGHTALYWYRQSLGQGLEFLIYFQGNSAPDKSGLPSDRFSAERTGGSVSTLTIQRTQQEDSAVYLCASSLRLAGWETQYFGPGTRLLVL.

In DNA form, the CDR3 reads TGTGCCAGCTCACCAGCGGATGAGCAGTTCTTC. It translates to CASSPADEQFF. The genes are TRBV18 and TRBJ2-1; no clear D. The ends were cut back, 2 bases at V and 8 bases at J, with 4 bases in the middle. CDR1 and CDR2 from the germline V gene are KGHSH and LQKENI. This CDR3 has 11 amino acids.

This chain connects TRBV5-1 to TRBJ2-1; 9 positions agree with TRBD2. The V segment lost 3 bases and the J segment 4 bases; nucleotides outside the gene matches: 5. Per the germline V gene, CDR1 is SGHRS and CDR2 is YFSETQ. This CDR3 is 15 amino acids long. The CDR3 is CASSSSTSGYNEQFF. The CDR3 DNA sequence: TGCGCCAGCAGCTCCTCGACTAGCGGATACAATGAGCAGTTCTTC.

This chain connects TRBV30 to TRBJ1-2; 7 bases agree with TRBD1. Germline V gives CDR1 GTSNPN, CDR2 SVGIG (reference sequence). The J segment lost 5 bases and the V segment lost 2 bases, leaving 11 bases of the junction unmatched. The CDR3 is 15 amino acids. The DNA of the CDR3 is TGTGCCTGGAGTCCCCCCCCACAGGGGCGTTATGGCTACACCTTC. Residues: CAWSPPPQGRYGYTF.

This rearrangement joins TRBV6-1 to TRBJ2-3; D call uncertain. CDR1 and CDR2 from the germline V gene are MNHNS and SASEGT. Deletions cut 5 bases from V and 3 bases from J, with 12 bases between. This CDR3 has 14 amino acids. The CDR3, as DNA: TGTGCCAGCAGTCTAGAACGGGTAACAGATACGCAGTATTTT. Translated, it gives CASSLERVTDTQYF.

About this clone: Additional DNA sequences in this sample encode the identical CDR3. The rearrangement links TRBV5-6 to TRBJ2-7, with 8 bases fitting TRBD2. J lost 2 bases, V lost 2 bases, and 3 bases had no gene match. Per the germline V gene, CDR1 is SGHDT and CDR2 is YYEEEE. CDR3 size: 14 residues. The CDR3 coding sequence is TGTGCCAGCAGCTTTCCGGGACTAGCCTACGAGCAGTACTTC. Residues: CASSFPGLAYEQYF.

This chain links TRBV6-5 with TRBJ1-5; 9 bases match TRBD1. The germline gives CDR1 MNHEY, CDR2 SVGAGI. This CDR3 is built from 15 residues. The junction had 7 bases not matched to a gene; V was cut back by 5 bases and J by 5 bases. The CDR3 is CASSRRGQGHQPQHF. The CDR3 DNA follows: TGTGCCAGCAGTCGCCGGGGACAGGGACATCAGCCCCAGCATTTT.

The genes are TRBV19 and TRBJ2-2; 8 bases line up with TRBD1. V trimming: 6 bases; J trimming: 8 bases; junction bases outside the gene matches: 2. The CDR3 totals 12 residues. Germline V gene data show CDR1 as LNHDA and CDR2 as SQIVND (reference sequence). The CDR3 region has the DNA TGTGCCAGTAGCAGGGACAGGGGGGAGCTGTTTTTT. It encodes CASSRDRGELFF. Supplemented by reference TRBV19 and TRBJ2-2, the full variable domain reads DGGITQSPKYLFRKEGQNVTLSCEQNLNHDAMYWYRQDPGQGLRLIYYSQIVNDFQKGDIAEGYSVSREKKESFPLTVTSAQKNPTAFYLCASSRDRGELFFGEGSRLTVL.

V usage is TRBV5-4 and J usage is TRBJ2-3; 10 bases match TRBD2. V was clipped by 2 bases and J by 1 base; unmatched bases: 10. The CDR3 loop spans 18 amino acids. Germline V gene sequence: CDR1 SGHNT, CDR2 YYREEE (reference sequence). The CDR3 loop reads CASSFTAGGQIGTDTQYF. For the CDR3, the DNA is TGTGCCAGCAGCTTCACAGCGGGAGGGCAAATCGGCACAGATACGCAGTATTTT.

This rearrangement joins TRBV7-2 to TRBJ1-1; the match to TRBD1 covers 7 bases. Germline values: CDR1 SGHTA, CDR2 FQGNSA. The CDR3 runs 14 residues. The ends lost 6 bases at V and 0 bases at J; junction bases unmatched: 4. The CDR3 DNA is TGTGCCAGCAGATTTGACAGGGTGAACACTGAAGCTTTCTTT. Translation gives CASRFDRVNTEAFF.

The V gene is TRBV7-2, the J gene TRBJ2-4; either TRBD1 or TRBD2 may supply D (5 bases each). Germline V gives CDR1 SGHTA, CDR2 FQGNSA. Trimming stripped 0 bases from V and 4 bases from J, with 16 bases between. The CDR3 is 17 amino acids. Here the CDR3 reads CASSLALGAGVKNIQYF. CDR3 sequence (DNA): TGTGCCAGCAGCTTAGCGCTTGGGGCGGGTGTGAAAAACATTCAGTACTTC.

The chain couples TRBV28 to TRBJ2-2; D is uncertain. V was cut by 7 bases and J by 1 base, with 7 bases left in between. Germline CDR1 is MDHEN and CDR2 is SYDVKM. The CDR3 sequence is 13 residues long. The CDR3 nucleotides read TGTGCCAGCATCGGATTGAACACCGGGGAGCTGTTTTTT. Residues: CASIGLNTGELFF.

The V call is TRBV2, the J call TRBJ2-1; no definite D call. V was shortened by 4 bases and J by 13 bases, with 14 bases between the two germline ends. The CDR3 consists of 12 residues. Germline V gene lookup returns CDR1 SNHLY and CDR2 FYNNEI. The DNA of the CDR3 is TGTGCCAGCAGTGGCTCTAGGGCTTTACAGTTCTTC. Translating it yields CASSGSRALQFF.